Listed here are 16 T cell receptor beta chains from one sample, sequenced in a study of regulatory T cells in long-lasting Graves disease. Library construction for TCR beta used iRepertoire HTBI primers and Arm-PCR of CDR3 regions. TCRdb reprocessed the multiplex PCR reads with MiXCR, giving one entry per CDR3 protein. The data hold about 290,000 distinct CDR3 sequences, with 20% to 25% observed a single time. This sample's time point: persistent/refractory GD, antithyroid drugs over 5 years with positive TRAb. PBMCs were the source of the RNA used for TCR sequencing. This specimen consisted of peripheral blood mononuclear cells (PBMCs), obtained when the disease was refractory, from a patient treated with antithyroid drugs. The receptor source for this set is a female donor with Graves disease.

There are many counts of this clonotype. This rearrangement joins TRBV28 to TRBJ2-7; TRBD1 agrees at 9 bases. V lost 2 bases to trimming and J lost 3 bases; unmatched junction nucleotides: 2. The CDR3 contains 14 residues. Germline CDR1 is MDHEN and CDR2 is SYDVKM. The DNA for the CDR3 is TGTGCCAGCAGTTTAATGGGACAGGGCTACGAGCAGTACTTC. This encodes CASSLMGQGYEQYF.

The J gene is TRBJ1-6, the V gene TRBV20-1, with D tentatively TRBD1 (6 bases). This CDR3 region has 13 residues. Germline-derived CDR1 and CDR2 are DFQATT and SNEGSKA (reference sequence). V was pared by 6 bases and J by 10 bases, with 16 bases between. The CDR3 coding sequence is TGCAGTGCCGGAAGGACAGAGGACTCACCCCTCCACTTT. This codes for CSAGRTEDSPLHF.

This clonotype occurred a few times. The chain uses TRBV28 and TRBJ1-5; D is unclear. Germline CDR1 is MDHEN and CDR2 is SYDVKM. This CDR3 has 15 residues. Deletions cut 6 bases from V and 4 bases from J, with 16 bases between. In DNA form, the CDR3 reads TGTGCCAGCAGACGCTACGGGATTACTAATCAGCCCCAGCATTTT. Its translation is CASRRYGITNQPQHF. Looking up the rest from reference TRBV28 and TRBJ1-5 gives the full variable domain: DVKVTQSSRYLVKRTGEKVFLECVQDMDHENMFWYRQDPGLGLRLIYFSYDVKMKEKGDIPEGYSVSREKKERFSLILESASTNQTSMYLCASRRYGITNQPQHFGDGTRLSIL.

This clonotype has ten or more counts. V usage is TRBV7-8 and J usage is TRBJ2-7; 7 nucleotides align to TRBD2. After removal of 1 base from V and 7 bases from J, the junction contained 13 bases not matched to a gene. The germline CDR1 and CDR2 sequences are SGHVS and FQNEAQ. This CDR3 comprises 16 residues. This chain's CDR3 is CASSLGSGISPTEQYF. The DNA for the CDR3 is TGTGCCAGCAGCTTAGGGAGCGGGATCTCCCCTACGGAGCAGTACTTC. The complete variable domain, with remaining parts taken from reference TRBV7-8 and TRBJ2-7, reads GAGVSQSPRYKVAKRGQDVALRCDPISGHVSLFWYQQALGQGPEFLTYFQNEAQLDKSGLPSDRFFAERPEGSVSTLKIQRTQQEDSAVYLCASSLGSGISPTEQYFGPGTRLTVT.

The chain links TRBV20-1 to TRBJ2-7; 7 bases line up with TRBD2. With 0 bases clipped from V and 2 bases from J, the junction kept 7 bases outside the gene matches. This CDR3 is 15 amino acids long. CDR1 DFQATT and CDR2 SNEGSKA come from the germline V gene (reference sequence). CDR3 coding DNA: TGCAGTGCTAGAGATGGGCCTAGCGGAGCCTACGAGCAGTACTTC. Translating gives CSARDGPSGAYEQYF.

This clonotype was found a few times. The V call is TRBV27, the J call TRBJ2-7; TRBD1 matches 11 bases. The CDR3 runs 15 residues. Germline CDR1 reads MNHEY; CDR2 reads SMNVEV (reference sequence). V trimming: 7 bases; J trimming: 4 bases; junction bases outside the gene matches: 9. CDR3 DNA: TGTGCCAGCACCTCAGCGGGGACAGGGGGTTACGAGCAGTACTTC. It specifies CASTSAGTGGYEQYF.

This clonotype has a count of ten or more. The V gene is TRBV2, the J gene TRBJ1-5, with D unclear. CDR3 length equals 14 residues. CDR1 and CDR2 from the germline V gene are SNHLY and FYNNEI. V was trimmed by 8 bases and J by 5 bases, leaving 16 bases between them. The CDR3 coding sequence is TGTGCCAGCTCCGGAGGGATAAAGCATCAGCCCCAGCATTTT. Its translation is CASSGGIKHQPQHF.

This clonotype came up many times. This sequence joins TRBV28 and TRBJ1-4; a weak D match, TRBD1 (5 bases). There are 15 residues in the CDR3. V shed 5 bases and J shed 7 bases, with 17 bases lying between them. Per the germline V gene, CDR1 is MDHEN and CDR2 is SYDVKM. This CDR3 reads CASSEDRGLAEKLFF. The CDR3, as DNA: TGTGCCAGCAGTGAAGATAGGGGACTTGCTGAAAAACTGTTTTTT. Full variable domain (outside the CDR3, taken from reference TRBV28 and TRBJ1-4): DVKVTQSSRYLVKRTGEKVFLECVQDMDHENMFWYRQDPGLGLRLIYFSYDVKMKEKGDIPEGYSVSREKKERFSLILESASTNQTSMYLCASSEDRGLAEKLFFGSGTQLSVL.

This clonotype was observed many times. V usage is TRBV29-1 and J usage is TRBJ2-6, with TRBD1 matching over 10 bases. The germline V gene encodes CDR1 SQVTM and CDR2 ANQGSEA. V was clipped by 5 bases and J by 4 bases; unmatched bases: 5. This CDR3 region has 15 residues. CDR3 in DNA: TGCAGCGTTAGGACAGGGGGGCGAGGGGCCAACGTCCTGACTTTC. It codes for CSVRTGGRGANVLTF. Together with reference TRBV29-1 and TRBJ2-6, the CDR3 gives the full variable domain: SAVISQKPSRDICQRGTSLTIQCQVDSQVTMMFWYRQQPGQSLTLIATANQGSEATYESGFVIDKFPISRPNLTFSTLTVSNMSPEDSSIYLCSVRTGGRGANVLTFGAGSRLTVL.

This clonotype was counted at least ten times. The CDR3 sequence is CASSSAGTSGSVNGELFF. The DNA for the CDR3 is TGTGCCAGCAGTTCCGCCGGGACTAGCGGGAGCGTCAACGGGGAGCTGTTTTTT. This sequence joins TRBV27 and TRBJ2-2; 14 bases map to TRBD2. J lost 7 bases, V lost 4 bases, and 11 bases had no gene match. The CDR3 covers 18 residues. CDR1 is MNHEY, CDR2 SMNVEV, per germline (reference sequence).

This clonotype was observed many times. The CDR3: CASTLGLGTSEQFF. DNA of the CDR3: TGTGCCAGCACCCTCGGGTTAGGGACAAGTGAGCAGTTCTTC. The rearrangement joins TRBV12-3 or TRBV12-4 to TRBJ2-1; D possibly corresponds to TRBD1 (6 bases). Deletions cut 7 bases from V and 9 bases from J, with 19 bases between. CDR3 length: 14 residues.

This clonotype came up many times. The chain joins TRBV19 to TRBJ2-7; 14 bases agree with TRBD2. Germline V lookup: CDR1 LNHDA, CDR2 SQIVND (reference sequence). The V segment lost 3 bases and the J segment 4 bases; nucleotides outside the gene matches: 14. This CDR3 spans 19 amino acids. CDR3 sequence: CASSMRRSGTSGSPYEQYF. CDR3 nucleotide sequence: TGTGCCAGTAGTATGAGGAGATCCGGGACTAGCGGGAGCCCGTACGAGCAGTACTTC.

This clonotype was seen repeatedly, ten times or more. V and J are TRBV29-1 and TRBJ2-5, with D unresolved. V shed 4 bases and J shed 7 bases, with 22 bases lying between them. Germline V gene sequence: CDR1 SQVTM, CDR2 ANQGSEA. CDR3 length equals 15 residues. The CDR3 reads CSVATARQAPGTQYF. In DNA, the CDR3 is TGCAGCGTTGCGACGGCGAGACAAGCCCCAGGGACCCAGTACTTC. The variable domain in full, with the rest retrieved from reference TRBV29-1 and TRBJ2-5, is SAVISQKPSRDICQRGTSLTIQCQVDSQVTMMFWYRQQPGQSLTLIATANQGSEATYESGFVIDKFPISRPNLTFSTLTVSNMSPEDSSIYLCSVATARQAPGTQYFGPGTRLLVL.

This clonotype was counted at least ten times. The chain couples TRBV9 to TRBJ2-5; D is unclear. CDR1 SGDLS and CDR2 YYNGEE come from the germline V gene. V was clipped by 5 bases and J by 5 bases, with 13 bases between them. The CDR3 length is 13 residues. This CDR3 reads CASSPGPQETQYF. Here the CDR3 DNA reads TGTGCCAGCAGTCCCGGCCCCCAGGAGACCCAGTACTTC.

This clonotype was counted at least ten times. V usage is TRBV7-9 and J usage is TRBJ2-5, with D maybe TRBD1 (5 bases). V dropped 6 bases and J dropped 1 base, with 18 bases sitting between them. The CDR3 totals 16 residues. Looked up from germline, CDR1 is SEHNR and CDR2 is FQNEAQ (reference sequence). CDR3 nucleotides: TGTGCCAGCAGATCCCAGGGTTTCGGCCTCCAAGAGACCCAGTACTTC. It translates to CASRSQGFGLQETQYF.

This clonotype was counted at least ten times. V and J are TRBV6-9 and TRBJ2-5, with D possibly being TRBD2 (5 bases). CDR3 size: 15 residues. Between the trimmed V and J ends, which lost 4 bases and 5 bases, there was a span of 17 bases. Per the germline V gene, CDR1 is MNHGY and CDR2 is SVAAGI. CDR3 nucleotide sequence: TGTGCCAGCAGTTCAACATTCGGGGTTGGGGAGACCCAGTACTTC. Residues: CASSSTFGVGETQYF.